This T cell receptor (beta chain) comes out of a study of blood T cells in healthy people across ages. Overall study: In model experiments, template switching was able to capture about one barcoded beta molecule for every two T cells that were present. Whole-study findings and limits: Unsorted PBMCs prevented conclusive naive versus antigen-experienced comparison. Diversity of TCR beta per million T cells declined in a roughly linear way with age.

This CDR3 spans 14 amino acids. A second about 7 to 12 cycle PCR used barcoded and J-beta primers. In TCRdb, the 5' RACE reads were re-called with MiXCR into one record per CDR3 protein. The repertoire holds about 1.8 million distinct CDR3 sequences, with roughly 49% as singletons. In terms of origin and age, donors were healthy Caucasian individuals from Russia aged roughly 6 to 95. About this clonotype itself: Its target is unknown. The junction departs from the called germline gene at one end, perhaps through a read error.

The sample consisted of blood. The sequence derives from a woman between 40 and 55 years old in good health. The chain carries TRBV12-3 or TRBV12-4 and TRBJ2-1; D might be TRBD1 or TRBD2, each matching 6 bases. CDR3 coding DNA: TGTGCCGGCAGTCCGACTGGGGGGCGGAAGGAGAAGTTCTTC. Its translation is CAGSPTGGRKEKFF.